The present entry profiles one TCR beta chain with its context. Original handling: How many nucleated cells were present was estimated from reference gene primer amplification. Only in-frame clones appear in the TCRdb table, and some are missing; sequencing was by immunoSEQ multiplex PCR. The DNA was the basis for D and trimming; V, J and clone size are from that table. The top ten clones hold 4.5% to 6.5% of a sample with under 200,000 clones, roughly 82% of them seen once. This record comes from a study of blood T cell repertoires in COVID-19. Study-wide background: Material from acute and convalescent COVID-19 was sourced from the United States, Italy and Spain. PBMCs, B-cell-depleted T cells, or T cells provided the cDNA or gDNA that made up the material.

Per the germline V gene, CDR1 is SEHNR and CDR2 is FQNEAQ (reference sequence). Trimming removed 6 bases from V and 5 bases from J; junction bases left unmatched: 15. The CDR3 totals 16 residues. Grouping used clinical history reported by participants in a survey and questionnaire. This clonotype originated in a woman aged 60 to 75 with acute COVID-19. Source material: PBMCs or T cells enriched from blood (not recorded which). The rearrangement joins TRBV7-9 to TRBJ2-7; TRBD2 matches at 8 bases. The CDR3 DNA reads TGTGCCAGCAGTCAGAACCCTCCAGCGGGAGCCAACGAGCAGTACTTC. It encodes CASSQNPPAGANEQYF.